This T cell receptor (beta chain) was identified during a study of cytomegalovirus exposure and HLA in healthy donors. In the PCR, 60 Vbeta and 13 Jbeta primers were used. TCRdb's table, derived via immunoSEQ multiplex PCR, lists solely in-frame clones and lacks some. The sample has 60,000 to 70,000 clones, roughly 78% seen once. General observations from the study: Association with HLA alleles at 0.05 false discovery rate was found for 15,000 to 20,000 TCR beta sequences in a later analysis.

This clone was seen a few times. Antigen unknown. CDR3 length: 13 amino acids. The V and J ends lost 4 bases and 3 bases, in that order; junction bases with no gene match: 3. The germline CDR1 and CDR2 sequences are MNHEY and SVGAGI. The sequenced material came from PBMCs. The receptor was isolated from a man in his forties in good health and CMV-seronegative. J is TRBJ2-7 and V is TRBV6-5, with 7 bases aligning to TRBD1. The CDR3, as DNA: TGTGCCAGCAGTTGGGGACAGATCTACGAGCAGTACTTC. This sequence encodes CASSWGQIYEQYF.